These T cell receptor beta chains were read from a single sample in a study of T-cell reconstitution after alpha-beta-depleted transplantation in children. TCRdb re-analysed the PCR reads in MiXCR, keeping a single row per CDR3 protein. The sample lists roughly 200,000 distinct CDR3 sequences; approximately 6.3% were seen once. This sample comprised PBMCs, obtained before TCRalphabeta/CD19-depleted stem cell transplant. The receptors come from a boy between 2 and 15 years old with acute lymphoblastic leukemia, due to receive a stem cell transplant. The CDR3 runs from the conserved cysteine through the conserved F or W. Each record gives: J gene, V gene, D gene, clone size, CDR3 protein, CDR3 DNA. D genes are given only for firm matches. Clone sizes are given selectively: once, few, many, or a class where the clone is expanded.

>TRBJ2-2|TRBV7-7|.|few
CASSFRLTSGELFF
TGTGCTAGCAGCTTCAGGTTAACTTCCGGGGAGCTGTTTTTT
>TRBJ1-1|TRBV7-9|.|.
CASSAAGATEAFF
TGTGCCAGCAGCGCGGCAGGGGCCACTGAAGCTTTCTTT
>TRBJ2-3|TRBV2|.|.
CASWARAGQTDTQYF
TGTGCCAGCTGGGCCCGGGCTGGCCAGACAGATACGCAGTATTTT
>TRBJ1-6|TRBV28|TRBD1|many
CASSLNLPGQGTRSYNSPLHF
TGTGCCAGCAGTTTAAACCTCCCGGGACAGGGAACCCGCTCCTATAATTCACCCCTCCACTTT
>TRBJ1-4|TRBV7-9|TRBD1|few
CASSPPGQGGNEKLFF
TGTGCCAGCAGCCCGCCGGGACAGGGAGGAAATGAAAAACTGTTTTTT
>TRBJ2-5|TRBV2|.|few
CAGGRLQETQYF
TGTGCCGGAGGTCGGCTCCAAGAGACCCAGTACTTC
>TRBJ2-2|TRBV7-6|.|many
CASSSPGWSNPGELFF
TGTGCCAGCAGCTCCCCAGGTTGGAGTAACCCCGGGGAGCTGTTTTTT
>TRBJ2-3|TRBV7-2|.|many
CASSSPFRSDTQYF
TGTGCCAGCAGCTCCCCGTTTAGGTCAGATACGCAGTATTTT
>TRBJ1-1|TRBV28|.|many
CASILGGRATEAFF
TGTGCCAGCATTTTAGGGGGGAGGGCCACTGAAGCTTTCTTT
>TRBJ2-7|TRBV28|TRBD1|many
CASTHRRDRVKYEQYF
TGTGCCAGCACTCACCGCCGGGACAGGGTAAAGTACGAGCAGTACTTC
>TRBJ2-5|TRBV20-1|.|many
CSASDGPGTQYF
TGCAGTGCTAGTGATGGTCCGGGGACCCAGTACTTC
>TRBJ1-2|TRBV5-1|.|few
CASSAVKEGGYTF
TGCGCCAGCAGCGCGGTAAAGGAGGGCGGCTACACCTTC
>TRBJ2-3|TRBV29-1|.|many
CSVRRGMGTDTQYF
TGCAGCGTTCGAAGGGGGATGGGTACAGATACGCAGTATTTT
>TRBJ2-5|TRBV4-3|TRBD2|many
CASSQERGGQETQYF
TGCGCCAGCAGCCAAGAGCGGGGGGGCCAAGAGACCCAGTACTTC
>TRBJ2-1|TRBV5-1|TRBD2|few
CASSVGLAYYNEQFF
TGCGCCAGCAGCGTGGGACTAGCGTACTACAATGAGCAGTTCTTC
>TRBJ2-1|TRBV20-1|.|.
CSASGYEQFF
TGCAGTGCTTCCGGCTATGAGCAGTTCTTC
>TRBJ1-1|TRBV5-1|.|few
CASSTDGAGTEAFF
TGCGCCAGCAGCACCGATGGGGCGGGCACTGAAGCTTTCTTT
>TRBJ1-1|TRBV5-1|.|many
CASSLNMNTEAFF
TGCGCCAGCAGCTTAAACATGAACACTGAAGCTTTCTTT
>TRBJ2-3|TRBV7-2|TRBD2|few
CASSFLGGRTDTQYF
TGTGCCAGCAGCTTCTTGGGGGGGAGGACAGATACGCAGTATTTT
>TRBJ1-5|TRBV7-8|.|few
CASSVRISNQPQHF
TGTGCCAGCAGCGTCAGGATCAGCAATCAGCCCCAGCATTTT
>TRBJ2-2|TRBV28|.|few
CASLFTGELFF
TGTGCCAGCTTATTCACCGGGGAGCTGTTTTTT
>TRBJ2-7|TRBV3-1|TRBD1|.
CASSQDFPGQGYEQYF
TGTGCCAGCAGCCAAGATTTCCCGGGACAGGGTTACGAGCAGTACTTC
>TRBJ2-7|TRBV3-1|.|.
CASCQEGPGYSYEQYF
TGTGCCTCCTGCCAAGAGGGACCGGGATACTCCTACGAGCAGTACTTC
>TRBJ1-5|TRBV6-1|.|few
CASSEGWGIGYQPQHF
TGTGCCAGCAGTGAGGGGTGGGGGATCGGGTATCAGCCCCAGCATTTT
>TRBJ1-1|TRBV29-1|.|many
CSVEEGWTEAFF
TGCAGCGTTGAGGAGGGTTGGACTGAAGCTTTCTTT
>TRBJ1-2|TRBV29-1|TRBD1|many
CSVVTGLATYGYTF
TGCAGCGTGGTGACAGGGCTAGCCACCTATGGCTACACCTTC
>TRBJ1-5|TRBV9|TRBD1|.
CASSDGTGPNQPQHF
TGTGCCAGCAGCGATGGGACAGGACCCAATCAGCCCCAGCATTTT
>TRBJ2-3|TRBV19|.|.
CASSALVWADTQYF
TGTGCCAGTAGTGCACTAGTTTGGGCAGATACGCAGTATTTT
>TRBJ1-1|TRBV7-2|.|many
CASSLSAGDTEAFF
TGTGCCAGCAGCTTATCGGCGGGGGACACTGAAGCTTTCTTT
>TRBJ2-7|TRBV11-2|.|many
CASSTRTEKYEQYF
TGTGCCAGCAGCACCCGGACAGAGAAGTACGAGCAGTACTTC
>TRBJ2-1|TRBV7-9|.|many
CASSPKGFNEQFF
TGTGCCAGCAGCCCCAAAGGCTTCAATGAGCAGTTCTTC
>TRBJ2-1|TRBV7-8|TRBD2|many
CASSLFGGRVSYNEQFF
TGTGCCAGCAGCTTATTTGGCGGGAGGGTTTCCTACAATGAGCAGTTCTTC
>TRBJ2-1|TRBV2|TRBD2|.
CASNAGTSGRAMDEQFF
TGTGCCAGCAACGCCGGGACTAGCGGGAGGGCCATGGATGAGCAGTTCTTC
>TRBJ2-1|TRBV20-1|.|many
CSASFGQIINEQFF
TGCAGTGCTAGCTTCGGCCAGATTATCAATGAGCAGTTCTTC
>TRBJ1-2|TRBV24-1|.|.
CATSDRGHLSDYTF
TGTGCCACCAGTGACCGGGGACACCTCTCCGACTACACCTTC
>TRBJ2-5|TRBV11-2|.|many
CASSLVQPETQYF
TGTGCCAGCAGCTTAGTCCAGCCTGAGACCCAGTACTTC
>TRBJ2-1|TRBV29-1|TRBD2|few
CSGDRGRLVEQFF
TGCAGCGGTGATCGCGGGAGATTGGTTGAGCAGTTCTTC
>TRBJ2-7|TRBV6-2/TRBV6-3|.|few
CASSLGLRDEQYF
TGTGCCAGCAGCCTAGGACTGCGGGACGAGCAGTACTTC
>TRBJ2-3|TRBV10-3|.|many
CATHRGASTDTQYF
TGTGCCACCCATCGCGGGGCTAGCACAGATACGCAGTATTTT
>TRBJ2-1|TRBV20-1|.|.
CSAPLDLANIYNEQFF
TGCAGTGCTCCCCTCGACCTGGCGAACATCTACAATGAGCAGTTCTTC
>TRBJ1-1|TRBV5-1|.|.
CASSLAPLNTEAFF
TGCGCCAGCAGCTTGGCCCCCTTGAACACTGAAGCTTTCTTT
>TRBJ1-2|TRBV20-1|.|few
CSAAVGSYGYTF
TGCAGTGCAGCGGTGGGCAGCTATGGCTACACCTTC
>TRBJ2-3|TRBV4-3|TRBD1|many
CASSQGGGRTDTQYF
TGCGCCAGCAGCCAAGGAGGGGGCCGCACAGATACGCAGTATTTT
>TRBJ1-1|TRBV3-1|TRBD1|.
CASSQEQGGYTEAFF
TGTGCCAGCAGCCAAGAACAGGGGGGATACACTGAAGCTTTCTTT
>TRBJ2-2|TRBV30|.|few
CAWSVLGVPGELFF
TGTGCCTGGAGTGTACTTGGGGTACCCGGGGAGCTGTTTTTT
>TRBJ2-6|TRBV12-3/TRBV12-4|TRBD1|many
CASLKGTGGANVLTF
TGTGCCAGCCTTAAAGGGACAGGCGGGGCCAACGTCCTGACTTTC
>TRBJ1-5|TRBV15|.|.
CATSRDLGGDSNQPQHF
TGTGCCACCAGCAGAGATTTGGGGGGAGATAGCAATCAGCCCCAGCATTTT
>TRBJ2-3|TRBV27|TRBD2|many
CASSPLAGGFTDTQYF
TGTGCCAGCAGTCCTCTAGCGGGAGGGTTTACAGATACGCAGTATTTT
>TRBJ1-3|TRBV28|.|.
CASSLQRGNTIYF
TGTGCCAGCAGTCTTCAGAGGGGAAACACCATATATTTT
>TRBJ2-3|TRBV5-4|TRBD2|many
CASSLKREAGTDTQYF
TGTGCCAGCAGCTTAAAGCGGGAGGCGGGAACAGATACGCAGTATTTT
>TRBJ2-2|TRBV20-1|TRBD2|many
CSARGSGGATELFF
TGCAGTGCTAGAGGGAGCGGGGGGGCTACGGAGCTGTTTTTT
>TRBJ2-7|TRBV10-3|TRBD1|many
CAITPGQGYEQYF
TGTGCCATCACACCGGGACAGGGCTACGAGCAGTACTTC
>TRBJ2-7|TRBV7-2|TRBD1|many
CASSPGQGPYEQYF
TGTGCCAGCAGCCCCGGACAGGGACCTTACGAGCAGTACTTC
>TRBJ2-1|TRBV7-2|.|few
CASTRDWRDWFF
TGTGCCAGCACAAGAGATTGGCGGGATTGGTTCTTC
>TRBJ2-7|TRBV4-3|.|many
CASSQGTWSSYEQYF
TGCGCCAGCAGCCAAGGGACCTGGAGCTCCTACGAGCAGTACTTC